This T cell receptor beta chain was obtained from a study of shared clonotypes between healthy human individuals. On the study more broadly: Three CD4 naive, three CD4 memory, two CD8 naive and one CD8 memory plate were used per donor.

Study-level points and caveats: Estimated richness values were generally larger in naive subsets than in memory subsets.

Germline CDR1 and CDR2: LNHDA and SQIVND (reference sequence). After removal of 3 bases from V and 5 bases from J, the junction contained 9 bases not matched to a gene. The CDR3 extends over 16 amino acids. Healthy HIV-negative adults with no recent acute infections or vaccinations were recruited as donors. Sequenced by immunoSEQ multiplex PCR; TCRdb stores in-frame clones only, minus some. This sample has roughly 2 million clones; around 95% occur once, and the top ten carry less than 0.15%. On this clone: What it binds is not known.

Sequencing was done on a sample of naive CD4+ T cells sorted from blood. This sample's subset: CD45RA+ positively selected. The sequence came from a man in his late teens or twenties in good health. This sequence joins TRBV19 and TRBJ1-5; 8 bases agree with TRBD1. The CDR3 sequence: CASSIPGQGGHQPQHF. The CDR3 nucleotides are TGTGCCAGTAGTATCCCTGGACAGGGCGGCCATCAGCCCCAGCATTTT.